Sequencing of this TCR beta chain was carried out in a study of T cells after yellow fever vaccination. This clonotype has at least ten counts. TCRdb redid the calling of the 5' RACE reads with MiXCR, one entry per CDR3 protein. The table shows some 400,000 distinct CDR3 sequences, with approximately 5.7% occurring only once. Material: PBMCs, obtained 5 days after the yellow fever booster vaccination. This TCR came from a man under 40 who received the YFV17D yellow fever vaccine.

The CDR3 is CASSLGTDEQYF. The CDR3 region has the DNA TGTGCCAGCAGCTTGGGAACGGACGAGCAGTACTTC. The chain has TRBV5-5 and TRBJ2-7; no clear D gene. This CDR3 is 12 amino acids long. Germline-derived CDR1 and CDR2 are SGHKS and YYEKEE (reference sequence). V lost 0 bases to trimming and J lost 5 bases, with 6 bases between them.